This TCR beta chain was captured in a study of shared clonotypes between healthy human individuals. For the study at large: Serving as donors were two women and a few men, whose ages spanned 18 to 49. Broader study findings: The study sampled only blood, and tissue repertoires likely differ.

Of note for this clone: The target antigen is unknown.

Each sample came from a Caucasian adult donor living in Nashville, Tennessee. Division of CD4+ cells produced a CD45RA+ naive subset and a CD45RA-negative memory subset. Using immunoSEQ multiplex PCR, the repertoire was profiled, and TCRdb retains in-frame clones only, with some absent. This sample yields about 1 million clones, of which 75% are seen a single time; about 1.5% belongs to the top ten. The CDR3 is made up of 15 amino acids. Germline V gene sequence: CDR1 SGHRS, CDR2 YFSETQ. Trimming removed 2 bases from V and 6 bases from J; junction bases left unmatched: 5. Sample: memory CD4+ T cells sorted from blood. The subset was: CD45RA-negative fraction. The receptor's source is a man between 18 and 35 years old in good health. The rearrangement links TRBV5-1 to TRBJ1-6; 7 bases are a match to TRBD1. The CDR3 sequence is CASSLEGTVNSPLHF. For the CDR3, the DNA is TGCGCCAGCAGCTTAGAAGGGACAGTTAATTCACCCCTCCACTTT. The complete variable domain, with remaining parts taken from reference TRBV5-1 and TRBJ1-6, reads KAGVTQTPRYLIKTRGQQVTLSCSPISGHRSVSWYQQTPGQGLQFLFEYFSETQRNKGNFPGRFSGRQFSNSRSEMNVSTLELGDSALYLCASSLEGTVNSPLHFGNGTRLTVT.